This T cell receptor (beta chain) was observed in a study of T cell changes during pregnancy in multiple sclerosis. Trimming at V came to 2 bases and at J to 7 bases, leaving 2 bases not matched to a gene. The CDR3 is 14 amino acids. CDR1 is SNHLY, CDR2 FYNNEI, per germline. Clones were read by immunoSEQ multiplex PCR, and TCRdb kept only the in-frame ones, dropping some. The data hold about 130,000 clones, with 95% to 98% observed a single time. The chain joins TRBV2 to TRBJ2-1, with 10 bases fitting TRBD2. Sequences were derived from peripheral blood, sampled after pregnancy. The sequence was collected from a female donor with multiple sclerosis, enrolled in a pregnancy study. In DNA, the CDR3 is TGTGCCAGCAGTGAAACTAGCGGGATAAATGAGCAGTTCTTC. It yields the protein CASSETSGINEQFF.